This section outlines one TCR beta chain sequence together with its context. This clonotype showed up just a few times. Its antigen remains undetermined. No base-level quality is on record; no much larger clone is a single base apart. The library was made by RACE. Sequenced on a NextSeq 500. Library preparation attached unique molecular identifiers to individual cDNA molecules for quantitative, reproducible TCR counting. From each blood RNA sample, both TCR alpha and TCR beta chains were sequenced. In the source study's methods: Samples had a median of roughly 100,000 TCRs, with a range from roughly 23,224 to 700,000. The Decombinator software suite was used to annotate the V, J and CDR3 of the TCR reads. For the PS versus PT1 abundance plots, all samples were subsampled to the same number of TCRs (28,000). TCRs were defined as expanded if absent before sensitization and observed at least eight times at the 2-week time point. TCRdb reanalyzed the raw reads on its own, using fastp at Q25 for trimming and MiXCR for clone calling, and kept in-frame beta chains. Each entry is one CDR3 protein sequence, shown with its most common DNA and genes. V and J calls and clone size were set by TCRdb, not the authors. In this sample the table shows 300,000 to 450,000 distinct CDR3 sequences, more than 4.5% of which occur a single time. Together, the top ten hold 2.5% to 3% of the sample.

CDR1 and CDR2 are drawn from the germline V gene (reference sequence): SEHNR, FQNEAQ. V is reduced by 4 bases and J by 4 bases, leaving a spacing of 15 bases between them. The cysteine opens and the phenylalanine closes a CDR3 of 15 amino acids. Solely the CDR3 DNA is kept, with 45 bases framed from the first base. These data come from a study of human T cells and chemical hapten exposure (dated by TCRdb to the early 2020s). With respect to the entire study: For sensitization, 2% DPC in acetone was applied to a 2 cm by 2 cm area of upper inner arm skin. Throughout the approximately 24-week study period, patients were also given weekly therapeutic DPC doses on the scalp. Patch testing was done on the upper back using Finn chambers containing 0.01% DPC, and results were scored after 6 days according to International Contact Dermatitis Research Group standards. The patient cohort, mostly female, included alopecia areata with under or over 50% scalp involvement, alopecia totalis and alopecia universalis. Libraries were pooled for sequencing, and per-sample TCR yields varied mainly because of small differences in library volumes within the pool. This study followed changes in the peripheral blood TCR repertoire in vivo during primary and secondary sensitization of alopecia patients to the hapten diphenylcyclopropenone (DPC). Blood was sampled from patients pre-sensitization (week 0) and at 2, 6 and about 24 weeks after DPC sensitization. Around 29 alopecia patients provided blood for TCR sequencing at one to four time points (pre-sensitization, 2, 6 and 24 weeks). Overall results and qualifications from the work: Because every patient had alopecia, a presumed autoimmune disease, the patients' immune response might differ from that of healthy individuals. A positive correlation was found between the number of PT1 expanded TCRs and patch test score, with significance reached at thresholds 8, 16 and 32 but not 4. Expanded TCRs formed significantly more large CDR3 similarity clusters than pre-sensitization or healthy control sets, consistent with antigen-driven responses. The number of TCRs above 1 in 1000 frequency did not change with DPC sensitization; there was no evidence of global repertoire structure alterations. Repeated subsampling changed both the strength of the expansion versus patch-test correlation and the threshold at which the correlation became significant.

Explained via the paper, the time point label denotes: pre-sensitization, week 0. According to the study, the label for this sample's treatment or condition signals: therapeutic diphenylcyclopropenone sensitization with weekly scalp DPC. At every patch-test visit, the blood draw took place before the patch test was put on. To be eligible, patients had to be aged 18 to 70, diagnosed with alopecia and judged suitable for DPC therapy, while pregnant patients were excluded. Total RNA was isolated from unfractionated whole blood collected in Tempus Blood RNA tubes. This material consisted of whole blood, taken in connection with sensitization to the hapten diphenylcyclopropenone (DPC). The receptor comes from a woman aged 45-60 years with alopecia areata. Some clones in this sample may be carry-over from other donors' samples. The V and J genes are TRBV7-9 and TRBJ2-3; there is no confident call for the D gene. Read as DNA, the sequence is TGTGCCAGCAGCTCCTCGGCACAAAAGTCAGATACGCAGTATTTT. The encoded protein is CASSSSAQKSDTQYF.